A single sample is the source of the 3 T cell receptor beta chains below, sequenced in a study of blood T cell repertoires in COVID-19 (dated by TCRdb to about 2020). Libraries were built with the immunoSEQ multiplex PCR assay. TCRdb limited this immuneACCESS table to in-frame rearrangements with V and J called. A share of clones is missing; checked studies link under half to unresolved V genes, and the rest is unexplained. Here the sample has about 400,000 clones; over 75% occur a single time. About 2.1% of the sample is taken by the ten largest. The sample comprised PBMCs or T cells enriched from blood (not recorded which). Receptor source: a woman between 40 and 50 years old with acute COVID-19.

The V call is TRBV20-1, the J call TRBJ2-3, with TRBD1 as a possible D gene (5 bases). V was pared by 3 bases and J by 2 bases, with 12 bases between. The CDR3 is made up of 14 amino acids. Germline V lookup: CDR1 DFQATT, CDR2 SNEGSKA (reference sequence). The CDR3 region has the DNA TGCAGTGCTAGTCAAGACAGTATCACAGATACGCAGTATTTT. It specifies CSASQDSITDTQYF.

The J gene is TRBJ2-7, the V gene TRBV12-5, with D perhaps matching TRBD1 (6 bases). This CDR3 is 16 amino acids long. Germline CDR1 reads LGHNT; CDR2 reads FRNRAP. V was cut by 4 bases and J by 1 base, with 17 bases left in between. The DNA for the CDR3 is TGTGCTAGTGGTTCGGTGGGGCAGGGGCCATCCTACGAGCAGTACTTC. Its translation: CASGSVGQGPSYEQYF.

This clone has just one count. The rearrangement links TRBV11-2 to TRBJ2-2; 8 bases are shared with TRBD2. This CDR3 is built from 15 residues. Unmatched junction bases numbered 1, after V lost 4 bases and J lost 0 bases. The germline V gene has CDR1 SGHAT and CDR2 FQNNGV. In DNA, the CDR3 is TGTGCCAGCAGCTCGGGGGGGACGAACACCGGGGAGCTGTTTTTT. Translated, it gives CASSSGGTNTGELFF.